This paragraph covers one TCR beta chain sequence. Germline loops: CDR1 LGHDT, CDR2 YNNKEL (reference sequence). V lost 5 bases to trimming and J lost 3 bases, with 10 bases between them. The CDR3 is 14 residues long. This entry comes from a study of blood T cell repertoires in COVID-19. Study summary: Samples representing acute and convalescent COVID-19 were sourced from the United States, Italy and Spain.

Sequenced by immunoSEQ multiplex PCR; TCRdb stores in-frame clones only, minus some. The profile covers approximately 120,000 clones, with around 80% appearing a single time and less than 14% taken by the ten largest. This clonotype was sampled from a human donor in a cohort sampled during active COVID-19. Sequenced material: peripheral blood. The chain joins TRBV3-1 (or the pseudogene TRBV3-2) to TRBJ1-4, with a weak D call TRBD1 (5 bases). CDR3 bases: TGTGCCAGCAGCTCAGGGAGGGCTAATGAAAAACTGTTTTTT. Protein sequence: CASSSGRANEKLFF.